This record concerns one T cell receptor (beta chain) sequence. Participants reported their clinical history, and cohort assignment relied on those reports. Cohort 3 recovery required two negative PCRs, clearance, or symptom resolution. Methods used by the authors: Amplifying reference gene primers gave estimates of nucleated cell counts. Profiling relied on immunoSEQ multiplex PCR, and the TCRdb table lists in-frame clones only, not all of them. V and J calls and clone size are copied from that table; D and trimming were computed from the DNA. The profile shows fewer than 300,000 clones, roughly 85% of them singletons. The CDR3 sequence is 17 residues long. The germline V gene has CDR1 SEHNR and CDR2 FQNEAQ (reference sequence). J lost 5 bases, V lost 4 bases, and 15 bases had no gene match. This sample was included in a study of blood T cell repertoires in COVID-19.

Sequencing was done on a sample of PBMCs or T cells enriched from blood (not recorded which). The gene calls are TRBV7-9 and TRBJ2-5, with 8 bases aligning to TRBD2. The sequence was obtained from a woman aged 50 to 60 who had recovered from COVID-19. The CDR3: CASSSNSGSDPTETQYF. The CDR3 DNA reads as TGTGCCAGCAGCTCCAACAGCGGGAGCGATCCCACGGAGACCCAGTACTTC.